Shown below are 2 T cell receptor beta chains from a single sample sequenced in a study of T cell responses to AZD1222 COVID-19 vaccine. Here immunoSEQ multiplex PCR was the method, and the copy in TCRdb shows in-frame clones only, minus some. The table lists about 110,000 clones, over 85% of them singletons, with about 3% in the top ten. The sample here was peripheral blood, taken on day 0 of MenACWY control vaccination. These receptors were collected from an adult in good health.

Comments on this clone: At one of its ends the junction is not consistent with the germline gene, which may arise from a read error. V is TRBV6-5 and J is TRBJ1-1, with D possibly TRBD1 on 6 matching bases. The germline CDR1 and CDR2 sequences are MNHEY and SVGAGI. The CDR3 has 15 amino acids. As DNA, the CDR3 is TGTACCAGCAGTTTACACAGGGAGACGGACACTGAAGCTTTCTTT. Protein product: CTSSLHRETDTEAFF.

The count of this clone is one. The chain joins TRBV30 to TRBJ2-1, with D unresolved. The CDR3 contains 12 residues. The germline V gene encodes CDR1 GTSNPN and CDR2 SVGIG (reference sequence). Trimming left V 1 base short and J 8 bases short, with 9 bases between. The CDR3 here is CAWSARTDEQFF. The CDR3 DNA reads as TGTGCCTGGAGTGCCCGTACCGATGAGCAGTTCTTC. Using reference TRBV30 and TRBJ2-1 for the parts outside the CDR3, the full variable domain is SQTIHQWPATLVQPVGSPLSLECTVEGTSNPNLYWYRQAAGRGLQLLFYSVGIGQISSEVPQNLSASRPQDRQFILSSKKLLLSDSGFYLCAWSARTDEQFFGPGTRLTVL.